This TCR beta chain was found in a study of T cells after posttransplantation cyclophosphamide. Here immunoSEQ multiplex PCR was the method, and the copy in TCRdb shows in-frame clones only, minus some. Listed for the sample are under 45,000 clones, none seen a single time. Study-wide results and caveats: After PTCy, TRB diversity resembled that of CNI/methotrexate controls. Later blood repertoires were often dominated by clones from the donor CD8+ memory compartment.

Germline V lookup: CDR1 SNHLY, CDR2 FYNNEI. The CDR3 contains 13 residues. The trim removed 8 bases at V and 4 bases at J, leaving 4 bases unmatched. This clone was recorded a few times. Its specificity is unknown. Input material: PBMCs. The chain uses TRBV2 and TRBJ2-3; 9 positions agree with TRBD2. This sequence originates from a man aged 30 to 45 in good health and a related stem cell transplant donor. The CDR3 reads CASELAGSDTQYF. In DNA form, the CDR3 reads TGTGCCAGCGAGCTAGCGGGATCAGATACGCAGTATTTT.